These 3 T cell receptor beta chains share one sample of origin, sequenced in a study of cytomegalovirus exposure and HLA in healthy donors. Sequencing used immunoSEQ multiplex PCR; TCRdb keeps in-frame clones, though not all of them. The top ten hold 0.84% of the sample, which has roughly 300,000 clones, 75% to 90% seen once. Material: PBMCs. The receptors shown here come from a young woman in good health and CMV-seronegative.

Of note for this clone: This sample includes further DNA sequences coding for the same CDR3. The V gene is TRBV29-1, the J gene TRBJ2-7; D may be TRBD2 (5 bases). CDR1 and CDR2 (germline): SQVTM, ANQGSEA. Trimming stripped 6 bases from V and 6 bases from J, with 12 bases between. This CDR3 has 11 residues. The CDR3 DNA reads TGCAGCGTCCGTCCGGGGAGCGAGCAGTACTTC. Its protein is CSVRPGSEQYF.

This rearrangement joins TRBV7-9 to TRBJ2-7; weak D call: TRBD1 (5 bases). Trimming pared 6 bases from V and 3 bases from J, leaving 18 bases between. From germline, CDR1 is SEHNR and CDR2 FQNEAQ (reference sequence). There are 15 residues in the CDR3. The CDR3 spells CASSSRTPKGYEQYF. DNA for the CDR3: TGTGCCAGCAGTTCCAGGACACCCAAGGGCTACGAGCAGTACTTC.

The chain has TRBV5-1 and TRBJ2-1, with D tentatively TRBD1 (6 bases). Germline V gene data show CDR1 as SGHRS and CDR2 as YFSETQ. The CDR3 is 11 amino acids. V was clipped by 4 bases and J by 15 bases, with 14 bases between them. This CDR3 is CASSDTGLVFF. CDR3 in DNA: TGCGCCAGCAGCGATACAGGGTTAGTGTTCTTC.